The 3 T cell receptor beta chains below come from one sample, sequenced in a study of T cells in Graves' hyperthyroidism and ophthalmopathy. Researchers took RNA transcripts and amplified the TCR beta CDR3 regions from them. RT-PCR in the first round (using the HTBI primer set) targeted the TCR CDR3. TCRdb reprocessed the multiplex PCR reads via MiXCR and lists one record per CDR3 protein. The sample lists about 380,000 distinct CDR3 sequences; roughly 14% were seen once. The specimen sequenced was blood. The receptor source for this set is a man younger than 45 with Graves' hyperthyroidism that later progressed to Graves' ophthalmopathy.

This clonotype was seen at least ten times. The V and J genes are TRBV28 and TRBJ1-1; TRBD1 matches at 9 bases. CDR1 and CDR2 from the germline V gene are MDHEN and SYDVKM. Germline trimming cut 3 bases from V and 3 bases from J; bases unmatched to any gene: 2. The CDR3 has 14 residues. In DNA form, the CDR3 reads TGTGCCAGCAGTTTTGACAGGGGGGACACTGAAGCTTTCTTT. Residues: CASSFDRGDTEAFF.

This clonotype showed up just once. The rearrangement joins TRBV6-1 to TRBJ2-7; D is uncertain. CDR1 is MNHNS, CDR2 SASEGT, per germline. This CDR3 comprises 14 residues. Trimming cost V 6 bases and J 2 bases, with 14 bases left between them. Here the CDR3 DNA reads TGTGCCAGCAGGCTAGTGACACGCACCTACGAGCAGTACTTC. This codes for CASRLVTRTYEQYF.

This clonotype was seen a handful of times. The genes are TRBV5-1 and TRBJ2-4; 14 positions agree with TRBD2. CDR3 length equals 17 residues. The V gene end was trimmed by 4 bases and the J gene end by 0 bases; junction bases not matched to a gene: 3. Germline V gene lookup returns CDR1 SGHRS and CDR2 YFSETQ. CDR3 protein: CASSATSGGVAKNIQYF. The CDR3 region has the DNA TGCGCCAGCAGCGCGACTAGCGGGGGGGTAGCCAAAAACATTCAGTACTTC.